Each of the 11 T cell receptor beta chains below was sequenced from the same sample in a study of blood T cell repertoires in COVID-19 (dated by TCRdb to 2019 to 2021). The method behind the library was the immunoSEQ multiplex PCR assay. In its TCRdb copy, this immuneACCESS table keeps in-frame sequences only and misses some clones. Where compared with another copy, unresolved V genes explain less than half of these, and the others have no known cause. The table for this sample lists about 33,000 clones; around nine tenths of them were counted only once. The biggest ten clones account for about 65% of the sample. Sequenced: peripheral blood. The receptors come from a man between 65 and 85 years old with acute or convalescent COVID-19.

This chain links TRBV3-1 (or the pseudogene TRBV3-2) with TRBJ2-2; D gene ambiguous. CDR3 length equals 14 residues. Germline-derived CDR1 and CDR2 are LGHDT and YNNKEL (reference sequence). Trimming left V 4 bases short and J 1 base short, with 7 bases between. The CDR3 DNA reads as TGTGCCAGCAGCCCCGAGCTGAACACCGGGGAGCTGTTTTTT. Translation: CASSPELNTGELFF.

CDR3 residues: CASSLDPGLPNTEAFF. For the CDR3, the DNA is TGTGCCAGCAGCCTTGACCCGGGACTCCCGAACACTGAAGCTTTCTTT. The V call is TRBV7-2, the J call TRBJ1-1, with a possible D match to TRBD1 (5 bases). Per the germline V gene, CDR1 is SGHTA and CDR2 is FQGNSA. The CDR3 covers 16 residues. V lost 5 bases, J lost 1 base, and 17 bases lay in between.

This clone has just one count. The chain combines TRBV25-1 with TRBJ2-3; unclear D gene. Trimming removed 0 bases from V and 3 bases from J, with 4 bases in between. The CDR3 contains 13 residues. Germline V CDR1 and CDR2: MGHDK, SYGVNS. The CDR3 sequence is CASSEYSTDTQYF. In DNA form, the CDR3 reads TGTGCCAGCAGTGAATATTCGACAGATACGCAGTATTTT.

This rearrangement joins TRBV4-1 to TRBJ2-3, with 7 bases fitting TRBD2. Germline values: CDR1 MGHRA, CDR2 YSYEKL. The trim removed 1 base at V and 1 base at J, leaving 8 bases unmatched. The CDR3 covers 17 residues. Written as DNA, the CDR3 is TGCGCCAGCAGCCAAGGGGTAGGCGGGAGCGGCACAGATACGCAGTATTTT. This translates into CASSQGVGGSGTDTQYF.

Only a few counts were recorded for this clone. This sequence joins TRBV5-1 and TRBJ1-1; D is ambiguous. The CDR3 runs to 14 residues. Trimming left V 1 base short and J 1 base short, with 8 bases between. Germline V gene sequence: CDR1 SGHRS, CDR2 YFSETQ. DNA for the CDR3: TGCGCCAGCAGCTTGCCGGGAGGGAACACTGAAGCTTTCTTT. It codes for CASSLPGGNTEAFF.

The chain uses TRBV4-3 and TRBJ2-7; D not resolved. In germline, CDR1 is LGHNA, CDR2 YSLEER. V dropped 2 bases and J dropped 0 bases, with 14 bases sitting between them. The CDR3 runs 16 residues. The CDR3 reads CASSQYLRGGSYEQYF. Written as DNA, the CDR3 is TGCGCCAGCAGCCAATACCTTCGAGGCGGCTCCTACGAGCAGTACTTC.

The CDR3 sequence is CSDSITLYGYTF. CDR3 nucleotide sequence: TGCAGCGACTCAATAACCCTCTATGGCTACACCTTC. The V call is TRBV29-1, the J call TRBJ1-2; D gene unclear. Trimming cost V 7 bases and J 4 bases, with 13 bases left between them. CDR1 and CDR2 from the germline V gene are SQVTM and ANQGSEA. CDR3 length: 12 amino acids.

The rearrangement joins TRBV19 to TRBJ2-2; D unclear. The germline V and J ends were trimmed by 3 bases and 3 bases, with 8 bases remaining between them. CDR3 length equals 14 residues. Per the germline V gene, CDR1 is LNHDA and CDR2 is SQIVND (reference sequence). The CDR3 coding sequence is TGTGCCAGTAGTATTAATTTTTACACCGGGGAGCTGTTTTTT. It codes for CASSINFYTGELFF.

The gene calls are TRBV27 and TRBJ2-2; D is perhaps TRBD2 (5 bases). Germline CDR1 and CDR2: MNHEY and SMNVEV (reference sequence). Trimming took 3 bases from V and 8 from J, leaving 13 bases between them. The CDR3 length is 14 residues. CDR3 nucleotides: TGTGCCAGCAGTTTCCGGCAAACTAGGGGGGAGCTGTTTTTT. Amino acids: CASSFRQTRGELFF.

CDR3 amino acids: CASSGQNNQPQHF. As DNA, the CDR3 is TGTGCCAGCAGTGGACAGAACAATCAGCCCCAGCATTTT. The chain is built from TRBV2 and TRBJ1-5, with D maybe TRBD1 (5 bases). The length of the CDR3 is 13 residues. The germline gives CDR1 SNHLY, CDR2 FYNNEI. The ends were cut back, 4 bases at V and 3 bases at J, with 7 bases in the middle.

The chain is built from TRBV11-2 and TRBJ1-2, with D possibly being TRBD1 (6 bases). The CDR3 loop spans 14 amino acids. V was trimmed by 3 bases and J by 4 bases, leaving 12 bases between them. Germline V gene lookup returns CDR1 SGHAT and CDR2 FQNNGV. The CDR3 bases are TGTGCCAGCAGCTTCGGCGACAGGAGCTATGGCTACACCTTC. Protein product: CASSFGDRSYGYTF.